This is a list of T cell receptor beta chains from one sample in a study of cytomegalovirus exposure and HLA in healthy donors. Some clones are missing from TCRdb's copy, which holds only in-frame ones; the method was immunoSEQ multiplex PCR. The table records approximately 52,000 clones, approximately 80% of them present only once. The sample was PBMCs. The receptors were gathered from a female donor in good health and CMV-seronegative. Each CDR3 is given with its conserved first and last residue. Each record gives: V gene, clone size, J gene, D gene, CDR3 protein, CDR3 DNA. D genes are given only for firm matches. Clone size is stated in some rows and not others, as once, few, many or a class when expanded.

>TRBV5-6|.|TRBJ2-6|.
CASSLGWGPSGANVLTF
TGTGCCAGCAGCTTGGGTTGGGGGCCCTCTGGGGCCAACGTCCTGACTTTC
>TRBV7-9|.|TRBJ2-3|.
CASSTTHSHRHSTDTQYF
TGTGCCAGCAGCACCACCCATTCTCACAGGCACAGCACAGATACGCAGTATTTT
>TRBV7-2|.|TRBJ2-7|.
CASSLKAGIYEQYF
TGTGCCAGCAGCTTAAAGGCAGGGATCTACGAGCAGTACTTC
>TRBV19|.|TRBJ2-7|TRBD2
CASKEIAGTDEQYF
TGTGCCAGTAAGGAGATAGCGGGAACCGACGAGCAGTACTTC
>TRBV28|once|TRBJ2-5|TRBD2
CASSLQGLAGGGETQYF
TGTGCCAGCAGTTTACAGGGACTAGCGGGCGGAGGAGAGACCCAGTACTTC
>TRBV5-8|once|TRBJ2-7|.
CASSLGAGEQYF
TGTGCCAGCAGCTTAGGAGCTGGTGAGCAGTACTTC
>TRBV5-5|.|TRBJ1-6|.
CASSLVWAGSPLHF
TGTGCCAGCAGCTTGGTGTGGGCAGGGTCACCCCTCCACTTT
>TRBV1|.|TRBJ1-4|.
CTDWGRNNEKLFF
TGCACCGACTGGGGGCGGAATAATGAAAAACTGTTTTTT
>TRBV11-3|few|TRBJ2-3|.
CASSQQGPTDTQYF
TGTGCCAGCAGCCAACAGGGCCCCACAGATACGCAGTATTTT
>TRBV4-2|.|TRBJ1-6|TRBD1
CASSQKTGGSYNSPLHF
TGTGCCAGCAGCCAAAAGACAGGGGGATCCTATAATTCACCCCTCCACTTT
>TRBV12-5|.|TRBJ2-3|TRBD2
CASGSRTSGGSTDTQYF
TGTGCTAGTGGTTCCCGGACTAGCGGGGGTAGCACAGATACGCAGTATTTT
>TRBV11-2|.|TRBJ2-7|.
CASSLVSMSASSYEQYF
TGTGCCAGCAGCTTAGTTTCTATGAGCGCGAGCTCCTACGAGCAGTACTTC
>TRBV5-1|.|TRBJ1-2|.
CASSSGSIYGYTF
TGCGCCAGCAGCTCGGGATCGATCTATGGCTACACCTTC
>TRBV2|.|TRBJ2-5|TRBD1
CASSDRQGMGETQYF
TGTGCCAGCAGTGACCGACAGGGTATGGGGGAGACCCAGTACTTC
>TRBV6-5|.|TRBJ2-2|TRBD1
CASSYSTDRGTGELFF
TGTGCCAGCAGTTACTCAACGGACAGGGGCACCGGGGAGCTGTTTTTT
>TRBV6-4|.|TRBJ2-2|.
CASSRVAGTGELFF
TGTGCCAGCAGCAGGGTCGCTGGCACCGGGGAGCTGTTTTTT
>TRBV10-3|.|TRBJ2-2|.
CAISQGGFGELFF
TGTGCCATCAGTCAAGGCGGGTTCGGGGAGCTGTTTTTT
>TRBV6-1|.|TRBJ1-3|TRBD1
CASSERQGVFGNTIYF
TGTGCCAGCAGTGAGCGACAGGGGGTATTCGGAAACACCATATATTTT
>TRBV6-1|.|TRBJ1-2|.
CASSEAPQLNGYTF
TGTGCCAGCAGTGAAGCGCCACAGCTTAATGGCTACACCTTC
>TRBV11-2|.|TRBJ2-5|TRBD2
CASSLEGSGRSMETQYF
TGTGCCAGCAGCTTAGAGGGTAGCGGGAGAAGTATGGAGACCCAGTACTTC
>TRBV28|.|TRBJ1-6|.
CASTSGLPLNSYNSPLHF
TGTGCCAGCACCTCGGGACTCCCCCTTAACTCCTATAATTCACCCCTCCACTTT
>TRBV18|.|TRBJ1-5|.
CASSPGTRGTAQHF
TGTGCCAGCTCACCCGGGACAAGGGGAACGGCCCAGCATTTT